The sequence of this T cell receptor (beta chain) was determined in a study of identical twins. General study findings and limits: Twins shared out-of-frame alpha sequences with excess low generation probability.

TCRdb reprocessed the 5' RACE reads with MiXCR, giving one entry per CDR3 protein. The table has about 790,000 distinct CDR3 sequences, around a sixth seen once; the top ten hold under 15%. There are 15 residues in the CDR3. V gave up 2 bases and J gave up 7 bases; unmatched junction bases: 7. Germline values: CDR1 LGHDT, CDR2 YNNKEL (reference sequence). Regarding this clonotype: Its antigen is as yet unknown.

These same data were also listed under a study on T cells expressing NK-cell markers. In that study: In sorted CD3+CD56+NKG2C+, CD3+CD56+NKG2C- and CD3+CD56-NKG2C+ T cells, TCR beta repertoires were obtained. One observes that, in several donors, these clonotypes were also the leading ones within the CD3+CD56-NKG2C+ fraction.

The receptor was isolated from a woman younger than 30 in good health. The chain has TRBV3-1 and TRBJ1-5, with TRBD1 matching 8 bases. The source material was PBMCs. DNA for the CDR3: TGTGCCAGCAGCCAAAGGACAGGGCAGGGACAGCCCCAGCATTTT. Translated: CASSQRTGQGQPQHF.